One sample yielded the 9 T cell receptor beta chains listed below, sequenced in a study of T cells after yellow fever vaccination. TCRdb re-derived calls from the 5' RACE reads in MiXCR, one entry per CDR3 protein. The sample includes some 110,000 distinct CDR3 sequences, roughly 6.7% of them seen just once. The specimen comprised CD4+ T cells sorted from PBMCs, sampled 10 days after the first yellow fever vaccination. These receptors were collected from a young man who received the YFV17D yellow fever vaccine.

This rearrangement joins TRBV5-4 to TRBJ1-2; 10 bases agree with TRBD1. J was trimmed by 8 bases and V by 4 bases; bases with no gene match: 5. Germline CDR1 and CDR2: SGHNT and YYREEE (reference sequence). CDR3 length: 13 residues. CDR3 DNA: TGTGCCAGCAGCCGACAGGGGGCAGAAGGCTACACCTTC. Protein product: CASSRQGAEGYTF.

This clonotype was detected a few times. The chain has TRBV5-4 and TRBJ2-5; D might be TRBD1 (6 bases). This CDR3 is 16 amino acids long. The V gene's germline CDR1 is SGHNT and CDR2 YYREEE (reference sequence). V gave up 0 bases and J gave up 4 bases, with 16 bases separating them. Written as DNA, the CDR3 is TGTGCCAGCAGCTTGGCCGGGCAGGGGAGAAGAGAGACCCAGTACTTC. Protein sequence: CASSLAGQGRRETQYF.

This clonotype came up many times. The rearrangement uses TRBV5-1 and TRBJ2-2, with 9 bases identical to TRBD1. The germline V gene encodes CDR1 SGHRS and CDR2 YFSETQ. The length of the CDR3 is 16 residues. The junction had 5 bases not matched to a gene; V was cut back by 4 bases and J by 1 base. This CDR3 is CASSPGTGWNTGELFF. The CDR3 DNA is TGCGCCAGCAGCCCGGGGACAGGGTGGAACACCGGGGAGCTGTTTTTT.

In this sample, this clonotype turned up many times. V usage is TRBV7-2 and J usage is TRBJ2-7; perhaps TRBD1 as D (6 bases). The CDR3 is 14 residues long. The germline CDR1 and CDR2 sequences are SGHTA and FQGNSA. V shed 1 base and J shed 3 bases, with 10 bases lying between them. The chain's CDR3 is CASSLVGQNYEQYF. CDR3 in DNA: TGTGCCAGCAGCTTAGTTGGACAGAACTACGAGCAGTACTTC.

This clonotype was picked up many times. The chain is built from TRBV6-1 and TRBJ1-5, with D perhaps TRBD1 (5 bases). Germline V lookup: CDR1 MNHNS, CDR2 SASEGT. The CDR3 is 15 residues long. V lost 0 bases and J lost 5, with 11 bases in between. This chain's CDR3 is CASSEAPGLDQPQHF. The CDR3 region has the DNA TGTGCCAGCAGTGAAGCACCAGGGTTGGATCAGCCCCAGCATTTT.

This clonotype was detected a few times. This sequence joins TRBV7-8 and TRBJ2-5, with 7 bases lining up with TRBD2. Germline CDR1 SGHVS, CDR2 FQNEAQ. CDR3 length: 13 residues. V lost 1 base to trimming and J lost 14 bases; unmatched junction nucleotides: 10. In DNA form, the CDR3 reads TGTGCCAGCAGCTTAGGCGGGCGGGGGACCCTATACTTC. Protein product: CASSLGGRGTLYF.

The table lists this clonotype with many counts. The CDR3 nucleotides read TGTGCCAGCAGTTACTCGACAGGGACCCACTCTGGGGCCAACGTCCTGACTTTC. Its translation is CASSYSTGTHSGANVLTF. This sequence joins TRBV6-5 and TRBJ2-6, with TRBD1 matching over 7 bases. This CDR3 has 18 amino acids. With 0 bases clipped from V and 0 bases from J, the junction kept 5 bases outside the gene matches. The germline V gene encodes CDR1 MNHEY and CDR2 SVGAGI.

This clonotype was observed many times. The chain combines TRBV7-2 with TRBJ2-1, with 11 bases that match TRBD2. V dropped 4 bases and J dropped 6; count of bases not matched to a gene: 5. There are 15 residues in the CDR3. Germline CDR1 reads SGHTA; CDR2 reads FQGNSA. DNA of the CDR3: TGTGCCAGCAGCTCCCGACTAGCGGGGCCCAATGAGCAGTTCTTC. It encodes CASSSRLAGPNEQFF.

This clonotype was seen repeatedly, ten times or more. V and J are TRBV3-1 and TRBJ2-5, with D perhaps matching TRBD2 (6 bases). Germline CDR1 is LGHDT and CDR2 is YNNKEL (reference sequence). The CDR3 is 13 amino acids. V shed 4 bases and J shed 6 bases, with 12 bases lying between them. The CDR3: CASSPTSFQTQYF. CDR3 nucleotides: TGTGCCAGCAGCCCGACTAGTTTCCAGACCCAGTACTTC.